A single sample gave rise to the 31 T cell receptor beta chains below, sequenced in a study of follicular helper T cells after annual influenza vaccination. Noted time point: 2015-2016 season, 7 days after influenza vaccination. Measured with immunoSEQ multiplex PCR; TCRdb has only the in-frame clones, and not every one. The profile shows about 6,600 clones, approximately 79% of them singletons. Sequencing was performed on CXCR5- memory CD4+ T cells sorted from blood, taken 7 days after influenza vaccination. These receptors were obtained from an adult who received the influenza vaccine.

The rearrangement joins TRBV5-5 to TRBJ1-1, with D possibly matching TRBD1 (5 bases). CDR1 is SGHKS and CDR2 is YYEKEE in the germline V gene (reference sequence). The CDR3 is 14 residues long. Deletions cut 2 bases from V and 2 bases from J, with 10 bases between. The CDR3 region has the DNA TGTGCCAGCAGCTTTGCGGGGACTAACACTGAAGCTTTCTTT. This codes for CASSFAGTNTEAFF.

The chain combines TRBV5-1 with TRBJ1-4; TRBD1 matches at 7 bases. The V segment lost 3 bases and the J segment 0 bases; nucleotides outside the gene matches: 5. The CDR3 contains 16 residues. Germline V gene lookup returns CDR1 SGHRS and CDR2 YFSETQ. The CDR3 sequence is CASSSRQGATNEKLFF. In DNA form, the CDR3 reads TGCGCCAGCAGCTCGAGACAGGGAGCAACTAATGAAAAACTGTTTTTT.

CDR3 sequence reads: CAIRGTSQETQYF. The CDR3 DNA reads as TGTGCCATCAGAGGGACTAGCCAAGAGACCCAGTACTTC. The chain couples TRBV10-3 to TRBJ2-5, with 8 bases identical to TRBD2. J was trimmed by 1 base and V by 6 bases; bases with no gene match: 1. From germline, CDR1 is ENHRY and CDR2 SYGVKD. The CDR3 runs 13 residues.

V and J are TRBV7-9 and TRBJ1-1; no clear D gene. CDR1 SEHNR and CDR2 FQNEAQ come from the germline V gene (reference sequence). The CDR3 is made up of 13 amino acids. Trimming took 5 bases from V and 4 from J, leaving 11 bases between them. The CDR3 loop reads CASSRSIGTEAFF. Here the CDR3 DNA reads TGTGCCAGCAGCCGATCAATAGGCACTGAAGCTTTCTTT.

This clone has only a few counts. J is TRBJ1-1 and V is TRBV10-3; D remains ambiguous. V was shortened by 6 bases and J by 3 bases, with 5 bases between the two germline ends. The CDR3 extends over 11 amino acids. Per germline, CDR1 ENHRY and CDR2 SYGVKD. The chain's CDR3 is CAIRADTEAFF. The CDR3, as DNA: TGTGCCATCAGAGCCGACACTGAAGCTTTCTTT.

V gene TRBV6-1 combines with J gene TRBJ1-4, with D perhaps matching TRBD1 (6 bases). The ends were cut back, 6 bases at V and 0 bases at J, with 11 bases in the middle. Germline V gene lookup returns CDR1 MNHNS and CDR2 SASEGT. This CDR3 spans 15 amino acids. The CDR3 is CASSPTGSTNEKLFF. CDR3 coding DNA: TGTGCCAGCAGCCCAACAGGGTCAACTAATGAAAAACTGTTTTTT.

This chain uses TRBV7-2 with TRBJ1-1; D call uncertain. Germline V gives CDR1 SGHTA, CDR2 FQGNSA. The CDR3 has 13 amino acids. Between the trimmed V and J ends, which lost 5 bases and 6 bases, there was a span of 13 bases. CDR3 region: CASSPTGGSEAFF. The CDR3 DNA is TGTGCCAGCAGCCCGACCGGAGGGTCTGAAGCTTTCTTT.

V is TRBV4-2 and J is TRBJ2-7; 8 bases agree with TRBD2. Per the germline V gene, CDR1 is LGHNA and CDR2 is YNFKEQ. Trimming cost V 5 bases and J 4 bases; bases outside gene matches: 7. The CDR3 contains 14 residues. The CDR3 here is CASSSGGTRYEQYF. The CDR3 DNA reads TGTGCCAGCAGCTCGGGGGGGACAAGGTACGAGCAGTACTTC.

This chain links TRBV7-2 with TRBJ2-5; 16 bases agree with TRBD2. The CDR3 runs to 16 residues. Germline V CDR1 and CDR2: SGHTA, FQGNSA. V dropped 5 bases and J dropped 5; count of bases not matched to a gene: 5. The CDR3 coding sequence is TGTGCCAGCAGCGAGCCGGGACTAGCGGGGGGGGAGACCCAGTACTTC. Translated: CASSEPGLAGGETQYF. The full variable domain, with the rest looked up from reference TRBV7-2 and TRBJ2-5, is GAGVSQSPSNKVTEKGKDVELRCDPISGHTALYWYRQSLGQGLEFLIYFQGNSAPDKSGLPSDRFSAERTGGSVSTLTIQRTQQEDSAVYLCASSEPGLAGGETQYFGPGTRLLVL.

CDR3 coding DNA: TGTGCCAGCAGTGAAGCGGGGTCAGGGACTGACGAGCAGTACTTC. It yields the protein CASSEAGSGTDEQYF. The J gene is TRBJ2-7, the V gene TRBV6-1, with D possibly matching TRBD2 (6 bases). The CDR3 length is 15 residues. The V and J ends lost 0 bases and 5 bases respectively, with 14 bases between them. CDR1 and CDR2 from the germline V gene are MNHNS and SASEGT.

This clone was picked up a small number of times. The chain uses TRBV7-2 and TRBJ1-6; D not certain. Deletions cut 6 bases from V and 4 bases from J, with 10 bases between. Germline CDR1 reads SGHTA; CDR2 reads FQGNSA. This CDR3 comprises 14 residues. Here the CDR3 reads CASSRAEYNSPLHF. CDR3 DNA: TGTGCCAGCAGTAGAGCAGAGTATAATTCACCCCTCCACTTT.

The V gene is TRBV6-6, the J gene TRBJ2-3; 8 nucleotides match TRBD1. Germline V gene data show CDR1 as MNHNY and CDR2 as SVGAGI (reference sequence). The CDR3 has 14 amino acids. J gave up 6 bases and V 5 bases, and 7 bases lay outside the gene matches. The CDR3 nucleotides are TGTGCCAGCAGTAGGGCGGACAGGGTGGATACGCAGTATTTT. Its translation: CASSRADRVDTQYF.

The chain employs TRBV19 and TRBJ2-1, with 8 bases aligning to TRBD2. The V gene's germline CDR1 is LNHDA and CDR2 SQIVND (reference sequence). The CDR3 totals 15 residues. The V and J ends lost 2 bases and 4 bases, in that order; junction bases with no gene match: 4. CDR3 sequence: CASSIMGGGYNEQFF. CDR3 sequence (DNA): TGTGCCAGTAGTATAATGGGCGGGGGGTACAATGAGCAGTTCTTC.

This clone was detected a few times. The chain joins TRBV5-1 to TRBJ2-6; D is ambiguous. There are 13 residues in the CDR3. The V and J ends lost 4 bases and 0 bases respectively, with 2 bases between them. CDR1 and CDR2 from the germline V gene are SGHRS and YFSETQ. The CDR3 protein is CASSPSGANVLTF. CDR3 DNA: TGCGCCAGCAGCCCCTCTGGGGCCAACGTCCTGACTTTC.

The rearrangement uses TRBV15 and TRBJ2-3, with D possibly being TRBD1 or TRBD2 (6 bases each). V lost 1 base and J 5 bases, leaving 16 bases between the germline ends. Germline V lookup: CDR1 LNHNV, CDR2 YYDKDF (reference sequence). The CDR3 extends over 16 amino acids. CDR3 residues: CATSRGGARRGDTQYF. The CDR3 DNA reads as TGTGCCACCAGCAGAGGGGGGGCCCGCAGGGGAGATACGCAGTATTTT.

This rearrangement joins TRBV6-1 to TRBJ2-5, with 9 nucleotides matching TRBD2. Losses at the gene ends were 1 base for V and 5 bases for J; bases not matched to a gene: 8. Germline V gene data show CDR1 as MNHNS and CDR2 as SASEGT. This CDR3 spans 16 amino acids. The CDR3 DNA reads as TGTGCCAGCAGTGAAGGCAATAGCGGGGGTCCGGAGACCCAGTACTTC. It yields the protein CASSEGNSGGPETQYF.

The rearrangement links TRBV4-1 to TRBJ1-2; TRBD1 might be the D (5 bases). The CDR3 runs to 14 residues. The V gene's germline CDR1 is MGHRA and CDR2 YSYEKL. Trimming took off 1 base at V and 8 bases at J, with 14 bases between the two ends. The CDR3 region is CASSQVAGAGGYTF. DNA of the CDR3: TGCGCCAGCAGCCAAGTCGCCGGGGCGGGGGGCTACACCTTC.

The V gene is TRBV2, the J gene TRBJ2-4; 7 bases line up with TRBD1. This CDR3 comprises 16 residues. V dropped 8 bases and J dropped 7; count of bases not matched to a gene: 17. Germline V gene sequence: CDR1 SNHLY, CDR2 FYNNEI. For the CDR3, the DNA is TGTGCCAGCGGGGGACAGATAACTCCTGAAGGGAACATTCAGTACTTC. Its translation is CASGGQITPEGNIQYF.

As to this clone: The junction departs from the called germline gene at one end, perhaps through a read error. The rearrangement joins TRBV7-7 to TRBJ2-3; TRBD1 aligns across 9 bases. Germline CDR1 reads SSHAT; CDR2 reads FNYEAQ (reference sequence). CDR3 length: 15 amino acids. CDR3 sequence reads: CASSQGQGDTDTQYF. The CDR3 DNA sequence: TGTGCTAGCAGCCAGGGACAGGGAGACACAGATACGCAGTATTTT. The complete variable domain, with remaining parts taken from reference TRBV7-7 and TRBJ2-3, reads GAGVSQSPRYKVTKRGQDVTLRCDPISSHATLYWYQQALGQGPEFLTYFNYEAQPDKSGLPSDRFSAERPEGSISTLTIQRTEQRDSAMYRCASSQGQGDTDTQYFGPGTRLTVL.

The V call is TRBV6-1, the J call TRBJ1-1, with D maybe TRBD1 (5 bases). This CDR3 contains 14 residues. Germline CDR1 MNHNS, CDR2 SASEGT. V was shortened by 6 bases and J by 1 base, with 12 bases between the two germline ends. The CDR3 DNA follows: TGTGCCAGCAGGCCCGAGACAGCGAACACTGAAGCTTTCTTT. Protein sequence: CASRPETANTEAFF.

This rearrangement joins TRBV14 to TRBJ2-1; 9 bases fit TRBD2. With V trimmed by 0 bases and J by 3 bases, 9 bases remained unmatched. Germline V gene data show CDR1 as SGHDN and CDR2 as FVKESK. There are 18 residues in the CDR3. The CDR3 loop reads CASSQEISGGIYYNEQFF. CDR3 DNA sequence: TGTGCCAGCAGCCAAGAGATAAGCGGGGGGATCTACTACAATGAGCAGTTCTTC.

The V call is TRBV5-8, the J call TRBJ1-1; the D is unclear. CDR1 is SGHTS, CDR2 YDEGEE, per germline. This CDR3 has 13 amino acids. Trimming shortened V by 4 bases and J by 1 base, and 8 bases separated the two germline ends. CDR3 nucleotides: TGTGCCAGCAGCAAGATCGAGAACACTGAAGCTTTCTTT. Protein product: CASSKIENTEAFF.

The chain recombines TRBV6-6 with TRBJ2-5, with 7 bases identical to TRBD1. V trimming: 7 bases; J trimming: 3 bases; junction bases outside the gene matches: 8. The CDR3 runs to 14 residues. In germline, CDR1 is MNHNY, CDR2 SVGAGI (reference sequence). CDR3 nucleotide sequence: TGTGCCAGCATGGTAGACAGGGTAAAAGAGACCCAGTACTTC. Translation gives CASMVDRVKETQYF.

This sequence joins TRBV11-2 and TRBJ1-3, with D uncertain. V was clipped by 4 bases and J by 9 bases, with 10 bases between them. CDR1 and CDR2 (germline): SGHAT, FQNNGV. This CDR3 has 12 residues. The CDR3, as DNA: TGTGCCAGCAGCTATGAGGGAGGCACCATATATTTT. This sequence encodes CASSYEGGTIYF.

V and J are TRBV4-2 and TRBJ2-5, with TRBD2 identical over 8 bases. The CDR3 consists of 15 residues. The V segment lost 1 base and the J segment 5 bases; nucleotides outside the gene matches: 6. Germline CDR1 reads LGHNA; CDR2 reads YNFKEQ. The CDR3 DNA is TGTGCCAGCAGCCAAGCTCCGGGGGGGGGCGAGACCCAGTACTTC. Its translation is CASSQAPGGGETQYF.

The J gene is TRBJ1-1, the V gene TRBV19; D may be TRBD1 (5 bases). This CDR3 contains 13 residues. V shed 5 bases and J shed 13 bases, with 20 bases lying between them. Germline V gene sequence: CDR1 LNHDA, CDR2 SQIVND (reference sequence). The CDR3 is CASSADWGSNDFF. The CDR3 region has the DNA TGTGCCAGTAGTGCCGATTGGGGGAGTAATGATTTCTTT.

This clone appeared a few times. The rearrangement uses TRBV11-2 and TRBJ1-2; D gene ambiguous. Trimming pared 5 bases from V and 6 bases from J, leaving 10 bases between. This CDR3 is built from 12 residues. Germline lookup yields CDR1 SGHAT and CDR2 FQNNGV. CDR3 sequence: CASSRGRDGYTF. The CDR3 coding sequence is TGTGCCAGCAGCCGAGGGAGAGATGGCTACACCTTC.

This rearrangement joins TRBV9 to TRBJ2-1; 12 nucleotides agree with TRBD2. V lost 4 bases, J lost 2 bases, and 4 bases stayed unmatched. This CDR3 spans 16 amino acids. Germline CDR1 and CDR2: SGDLS and YYNGEE. The CDR3 loop is CASSIRLAGAYNEQFF. The CDR3 DNA reads as TGTGCCAGCAGCATCCGACTAGCGGGGGCCTACAATGAGCAGTTCTTC.

The chain uses TRBV27 and TRBJ2-3, with a weak D call TRBD2 (5 bases). The CDR3 covers 14 residues. The V end was cut by 4 bases, the J end by 6 bases, with 14 bases between. The germline V gene encodes CDR1 MNHEY and CDR2 SMNVEV (reference sequence). For the CDR3, the DNA is TGTGCCAGCAGTTCTCGGACTGTCCGGGATACGCAGTATTTT. Translation gives CASSSRTVRDTQYF.

V and J are TRBV6-1 and TRBJ1-2; unclear D gene. Germline V gene lookup returns CDR1 MNHNS and CDR2 SASEGT. V lost 2 bases to trimming and J lost 2 bases, with 6 bases between them. This CDR3 contains 13 residues. The chain's CDR3 is CASSETVNYGYTF. The CDR3 DNA reads TGTGCCAGCAGTGAAACGGTGAACTATGGCTACACCTTC.

The rearrangement uses TRBV4-3 and TRBJ2-1; 7 bases are shared with TRBD1. Per the germline V gene, CDR1 is LGHNA and CDR2 is YSLEER. CDR3 length: 15 amino acids. V lost 0 bases and J lost 4; bases outside the gene matches: 3. In nucleotides, the CDR3 is TGCGCCAGCAGCCAAGAAGGGACAGCTTACAATGAGCAGTTCTTC. It specifies CASSQEGTAYNEQFF.